This passage covers 28 T cell receptor beta chains from one sample sequenced in a study of blood T cell repertoires in COVID-19. The table came from immunoSEQ multiplex PCR; TCRdb's copy has only in-frame clones and leaves some out. The sample gives 350,000 to 450,000 clones, 85% of which show up once; around 3.4% is in the top ten. The sample was peripheral blood. These receptors were taken from a woman between 18 and 29 years old with acute or convalescent COVID-19.

This rearrangement joins TRBV12-5 to TRBJ2-1; no clear D gene. The CDR3 runs to 11 residues. Germline assignment: CDR1 LGHNT and CDR2 FRNRAP. V shed 7 bases and J shed 4 bases, with 5 bases lying between them. In DNA, the CDR3 is TGTGCTAGTGAACAGTACAATGAGCAGTTCTTC. As protein: CASEQYNEQFF.

V and J are TRBV18 and TRBJ1-3; a weak D match, TRBD1 (5 bases). The CDR3 contains 16 residues. Between the trimmed V and J ends, which lost 1 base and 0 bases, there was a span of 10 bases. Germline CDR1 KGHSH, CDR2 LQKENI. This CDR3 is CASSPLTGYSGNTIYF. In DNA form, the CDR3 reads TGTGCCAGCTCACCACTAACAGGATACTCTGGAAACACCATATATTTT. The full variable domain, with the rest looked up from reference TRBV18 and TRBJ1-3, is NAGVMQNPRHLVRRRGQEARLRCSPMKGHSHVYWYRQLPEEGLKFMVYLQKENIIDESGMPKERFSAEFPKEGPSILRIQQVVRGDSAAYFCASSPLTGYSGNTIYFGEGSWLTVV.

The J gene is TRBJ2-6, the V gene TRBV28, with D hard to call. There are 15 residues in the CDR3. Germline CDR1 and CDR2: MDHEN and SYDVKM. Deletions cut 4 bases from V and 2 bases from J, with 9 bases between. CDR3 sequence (DNA): TGTGCCAGCAGTTCCTCCCTCCCTGGGGCCAACGTCCTGACTTTC. Translating it yields CASSSSLPGANVLTF.

The V call is TRBV19, the J call TRBJ1-5; D gene uncertain. From germline, CDR1 is LNHDA and CDR2 SQIVND (reference sequence). Trimming removed 5 bases from V and 0 bases from J, with 14 bases in between. This CDR3 comprises 16 residues. The chain's CDR3 is CASSAPRSVSNQPQHF. For the CDR3, the DNA is TGTGCCAGTAGTGCCCCTCGCAGTGTTAGCAATCAGCCCCAGCATTTT.

This sequence joins TRBV5-1 and TRBJ1-5; D is perhaps TRBD1 (5 bases). CDR1 is SGHRS, CDR2 YFSETQ, per germline. V was pared by 2 bases and J by 0 bases, with 9 bases between. The CDR3 has 15 amino acids. The CDR3: CASSLDSFSNQPQHF. The CDR3 nucleotides read TGCGCCAGCAGCTTAGACAGTTTTAGCAATCAGCCCCAGCATTTT.

The chain employs TRBV6-1 and TRBJ2-7; 8 positions match TRBD2. Germline trimming cut 2 bases from V and 0 bases from J; bases unmatched to any gene: 9. Germline values: CDR1 MNHNS, CDR2 SASEGT. The CDR3 consists of 17 residues. The CDR3 bases are TGTGCCAGCAGTGAATCCGAAAGCGGGGGATACTCCTACGAGCAGTACTTC. Residues: CASSESESGGYSYEQYF.

This clone was recorded a few times. CDR3 sequence reads: CASSFSSGTGIEKLFF. CDR3 in DNA: TGTGCCAGCAGCTTTAGTTCCGGGACAGGGATTGAAAAACTGTTTTTT. V is TRBV7-8 and J is TRBJ1-4; 9 bases agree with TRBD1. The J segment lost 7 bases and the V segment lost 3 bases, leaving 9 bases of the junction unmatched. From germline, CDR1 is SGHVS and CDR2 FQNEAQ. This CDR3 region has 16 residues.

The rearrangement uses TRBV2 and TRBJ1-3; TRBD1 agrees at 12 bases. In germline, CDR1 is SNHLY, CDR2 FYNNEI. J gave up 1 base and V 4 bases, and 17 bases lay outside the gene matches. The CDR3 length is 21 residues. The CDR3 sequence: CASSVSGDRGRGAQSGNTIYF. The CDR3 DNA reads TGTGCCAGCAGTGTTTCCGGGGACAGGGGGCGAGGAGCCCAATCTGGAAACACCATATATTTT. Complete variable domain (other parts from reference TRBV2 and TRBJ1-3): EPEVTQTPSHQVTQMGQEVILRCVPISNHLYFYWYRQILGQKVEFLVSFYNNEISEKSEIFDDQFSVERPDGSNFTLKIRSTKLEDSAMYFCASSVSGDRGRGAQSGNTIYFGEGSWLTVV.

The rearrangement joins TRBV10-2 to TRBJ2-3; D might be TRBD1 (6 bases). This CDR3 contains 16 residues. In germline, CDR1 is WSHSY, CDR2 SAAADI. Trimming took off 5 bases at V and 2 bases at J, with 17 bases between the two ends. The CDR3 region has the DNA TGCGCCAGCAGTACAGGGATACTCCCTCTCACAGATACGCAGTATTTT. Translating it yields CASSTGILPLTDTQYF.

The V call is TRBV2, the J call TRBJ1-2; D perhaps matches TRBD1 (5 bases). Between the trimmed V and J ends, which lost 5 bases and 8 bases, there was a span of 15 bases. Germline values: CDR1 SNHLY, CDR2 FYNNEI. The CDR3 runs to 13 residues. The CDR3 sequence is CASSSDSALGYTF. The CDR3 bases are TGTGCCAGCAGTTCCGACAGCGCTCTAGGCTACACCTTC.

This chain uses TRBV19 with TRBJ1-2; D gene uncertain. Germline CDR1 and CDR2: LNHDA and SQIVND (reference sequence). The CDR3 contains 15 residues. V lost 8 bases to trimming and J lost 2 bases, with 18 bases between them. CDR3 sequence: CASASRRAQNYGYTF. DNA for the CDR3: TGTGCCAGTGCCTCCAGGCGGGCCCAAAACTATGGCTACACCTTC.

V is TRBV6-5 and J is TRBJ1-3; D not certain. CDR1 and CDR2 from the germline V gene are MNHEY and SVGAGI. V shed 0 bases and J shed 0 bases, with 9 bases lying between them. The CDR3 spans 16 residues. The CDR3 DNA reads TGTGCCAGCAGTTACTCGTTGGCAGGCTCTGGAAACACCATATATTTT. It encodes CASSYSLAGSGNTIYF.

The chain joins TRBV6-5 to TRBJ1-2; tentative D call: TRBD1 (5 bases). There are 13 residues in the CDR3. In germline, CDR1 is MNHEY, CDR2 SVGAGI. Trimming took off 8 bases at V and 2 bases at J, with 12 bases between the two ends. CDR3 sequence reads: CASQTVINYGYTF. The DNA of the CDR3 is TGTGCCAGCCAGACAGTCATCAACTATGGCTACACCTTC.

V is TRBV27 and J is TRBJ2-1, with D possibly being TRBD2 (6 bases). The V end lost 7 bases, the J end lost 6 bases, and 25 bases lay between the germline ends. The CDR3 sequence is 17 residues long. CDR1 is MNHEY, CDR2 SMNVEV, per germline (reference sequence). Written as DNA, the CDR3 is TGTGCCAGCACTATAACGGGAGCCGGGGACTTCCCCAATGAGCAGTTCTTC. This codes for CASTITGAGDFPNEQFF.

V and J are TRBV2 and TRBJ2-7; 7 bases align to TRBD1. From germline, CDR1 is SNHLY and CDR2 FYNNEI. The length of the CDR3 is 14 residues. V was clipped by 4 bases and J by 4 bases; unmatched bases: 7. The CDR3 loop is CASSVQGSFYEQYF. Here the CDR3 DNA reads TGTGCCAGCAGTGTACAGGGGTCCTTTTACGAGCAGTACTTC.

The rearrangement uses TRBV9 and TRBJ2-1, with a weak D call TRBD2 (5 bases). Trimming took off 9 bases at V and 4 bases at J, with 17 bases between the two ends. CDR3 length: 14 residues. Germline-derived CDR1 and CDR2 are SGDLS and YYNGEE. Written as DNA, the CDR3 is TGTGCCACTTCCCCGGCCGGGGAGTACAATGAGCAGTTCTTC. It is translated as CATSPAGEYNEQFF.

This rearrangement joins TRBV28 to TRBJ1-5; D is possibly TRBD1 (5 bases). The CDR3 sequence is 14 residues long. V dropped 2 bases and J dropped 4 bases, with 9 bases sitting between them. From germline, CDR1 is MDHEN and CDR2 SYDVKM. CDR3 region: CASSLHPGNQPQHF. CDR3 nucleotide sequence: TGTGCCAGCAGTTTACACCCAGGGAATCAGCCCCAGCATTTT.

This rearrangement joins TRBV28 to TRBJ2-7, with no clear D. The CDR3 has 14 residues. The V end lost 5 bases, the J end lost 3 bases, and 14 bases lay between the germline ends. Germline CDR1 and CDR2: MDHEN and SYDVKM. The DNA for the CDR3 is TGTGCCAGCAGTGCCAAGCCGCGGAACTACGAGCAGTACTTC. This codes for CASSAKPRNYEQYF.

This chain joins TRBV28 and TRBJ1-3, with D possibly being TRBD1 (6 bases). CDR3 size: 16 residues. Germline V gene data show CDR1 as MDHEN and CDR2 as SYDVKM. Trimming stripped 7 bases from V and 0 bases from J, with 16 bases between. CDR3 amino acids: CASTLGGASSGNTIYF. CDR3 DNA: TGTGCCAGCACCCTGGGGGGGGCCAGCTCTGGAAACACCATATATTTT.

The sample holds one count of this clone. CDR3: CATSEQDRVGTYEQYF. CDR3 nucleotides: TGTGCCACCAGTGAGCAAGACAGGGTAGGAACCTACGAGCAGTACTTC. The chain employs TRBV24-1 and TRBJ2-7; 7 bases match TRBD1. Looked up from germline, CDR1 is KGHDR and CDR2 is SFDVKD. The CDR3 is 16 residues long. The V gene end was trimmed by 4 bases and the J gene end by 2 bases; junction bases not matched to a gene: 10.

The chain links TRBV2 to TRBJ1-1; TRBD1 matches 8 bases. Looked up from germline, CDR1 is SNHLY and CDR2 is FYNNEI. The CDR3 is made up of 14 amino acids. The V gene end was trimmed by 8 bases and the J gene end by 5 bases; junction bases not matched to a gene: 10. CDR3 residues: CASAMTGARTEAFF. CDR3 sequence (DNA): TGTGCCAGCGCTATGACAGGGGCACGGACTGAAGCTTTCTTT.

The CDR3 is CASRRLAGELGDTGELFF. DNA for the CDR3: TGCGCCAGCAGGCGACTAGCGGGAGAATTGGGGGACACCGGGGAGCTGTTTTTT. The chain recombines TRBV4-1 with TRBJ2-2; 12 nucleotides line up with TRBD2. Germline trimming cut 6 bases from V and 3 bases from J; bases unmatched to any gene: 11. Per the germline V gene, CDR1 is MGHRA and CDR2 is YSYEKL. CDR3 length equals 18 residues.

The chain is built from TRBV11-2 and TRBJ1-6; tentatively, D is TRBD1 (5 bases). The CDR3 spans 16 residues. CDR1 SGHAT and CDR2 FQNNGV come from the germline V gene. Deletions cut 0 bases from V and 10 bases from J, with 16 bases between. This CDR3 reads CASSLEVGAGRSPLHF. As DNA, the CDR3 is TGTGCCAGCAGCTTAGAGGTAGGGGCAGGGCGGTCACCCCTCCACTTT.

This chain connects TRBV9 to TRBJ1-1, with D unresolved. Germline V gene sequence: CDR1 SGDLS, CDR2 YYNGEE. The CDR3 is 15 amino acids. Between the trimmed V and J ends, which lost 7 bases and 4 bases, there was a span of 20 bases. CDR3 residues: CASVKEHPVGTEAFF. The DNA for the CDR3 is TGTGCCAGCGTTAAAGAACATCCCGTTGGCACTGAAGCTTTCTTT.

The chain uses TRBV7-3 and TRBJ2-7; possible D gene TRBD1, 6 bases. The germline V and J ends were trimmed by 1 base and 3 bases, with 7 bases remaining between them. The CDR3 runs 13 residues. Germline CDR1 reads SGHTA; CDR2 reads FQGTGA. DNA of the CDR3: TGTGCCAGCAGCTTAAACAGGGACTACGAGCAGTACTTC. Translated: CASSLNRDYEQYF.

In this sample, this clone turned up a few times. V usage is TRBV5-4 and J usage is TRBJ2-1, with 8 positions matching TRBD1. The germline V gene encodes CDR1 SGHNT and CDR2 YYREEE (reference sequence). Trimming cost V 3 bases and J 1 base; bases outside gene matches: 6. The CDR3 runs 16 residues. CDR3 bases: TGTGCCAGCAGCTCGTCAGGGGGCCGGTCCTACAATGAGCAGTTCTTC. It is translated as CASSSSGGRSYNEQFF. The full variable domain, in which reference TRBV5-4 and TRBJ2-1 provide the parts outside the CDR3, is ETGVTQSPTHLIKTRGQQVTLRCSSQSGHNTVSWYQQALGQGPQFIFQYYREEENGRGNFPPRFSGLQFPNYSSELNVNALELDDSALYLCASSSSGGRSYNEQFFGPGTRLTVL.

The V call is TRBV9, the J call TRBJ1-1; 7 bases are shared with TRBD1. J gave up 6 bases and V 4 bases, and 21 bases lay outside the gene matches. The CDR3 runs to 18 residues. From germline, CDR1 is SGDLS and CDR2 YYNGEE. The CDR3 here is CASSPSFGTAGLRAEAFF. CDR3 DNA: TGTGCCAGCAGCCCATCCTTTGGGACAGCCGGCCTCAGGGCTGAAGCTTTCTTT.

This clone was recorded only once. The CDR3 DNA reads as TGTGCCAGCAGTTACGAGAGACAGTCCTACGAGCAGTACTTC. Protein: CASSYERQSYEQYF. The genes are TRBV6-6 and TRBJ2-7; weak D call: TRBD1 (5 bases). Germline assignment: CDR1 MNHNY and CDR2 SVGAGI (reference sequence). Trimming shortened V by 2 bases and J by 1 base, and 9 bases separated the two germline ends. The CDR3 has 14 residues.